The following is a T cell receptor beta chain sequence with its context. The data stem from a study of radiotherapy plus CTLA-4 blockade in lung cancer. Using immunoSEQ multiplex PCR, the repertoire was profiled, and TCRdb retains in-frame clones only, with some absent. The table records about 49,000 clones, roughly four fifths of them present only once. The CDR3 sequence is 12 residues long. Germline V lookup: CDR1 SGHRS, CDR2 YFSETQ. J was trimmed by 7 bases and V by 4 bases; bases with no gene match: 2. This receptor was taken from a human donor with non-small cell lung cancer who had stable disease on radiotherapy plus ipilimumab. The chain carries TRBV5-1 and TRBJ2-1; TRBD1 agrees at 7 bases. Here the sequenced sample was peripheral blood, taken from a patient treated with radiotherapy plus ipilimumab. The CDR3 nucleotides read TGCGCCAGCAGCGGGACAGTGAATGAGCAGTTCTTC. Amino acids: CASSGTVNEQFF.